This T cell receptor beta chain was sequenced for a study of post-analysis software for immune sequencing data. Findings and limits, study-wide: TRBV5-6, TRBV5-1 and TRBV20-1 belonged to a set of roughly 5 TRBV segments that were more frequent in patients than controls. Controls showed significantly higher normalized Chao1 diversity than did multiple sclerosis patients. Under the F measure, samples that were prepared in one batch clustered strongly together.

This CDR3 is built from 16 residues. The V and J ends lost 0 bases and 4 bases, in that order; junction bases with no gene match: 10. Germline CDR1 and CDR2: DFQATT and SNEGSKA (reference sequence). A note on this clonotype: The antigen remains undetermined.

cDNA libraries of TCR beta carried unique molecular identifiers. From approximately 0.95 to 9.8 million T cells, about 500,000 cDNA molecules were obtained. TCRdb analysed the PCR reads with MiXCR anew, one entry per CDR3 protein. The sample contains 170,000 or so distinct CDR3 sequences, around 28% of which appear only once. Sequencing input: blood. The chain joins TRBV20-1 to TRBJ2-7; 9 bases match TRBD2. This TCR derives from a girl aged 5-17 years with multiple sclerosis. The CDR3, as DNA: TGCAGTGCTAGAGACGTTCGGGCGGGAGGGCCGTACGAGCAGTACTTC. It codes for CSARDVRAGGPYEQYF.